This T cell receptor beta chain was captured by sequencing in a study of cytomegalovirus exposure and HLA in healthy donors. Whole-study context: From donors who were HLA-typed, an early data release held around 80 million unique TCRs. Across 300 to 400 genotyped donors, around 82% landed in the Caucasian-associated ancestry cluster.

The donors were healthy bone marrow donors. Points from the study as a whole: 150 to 200 TCR beta chains were listed as cytomegalovirus-associated.

Germline loops: CDR1 SQVTM, CDR2 ANQGSEA. The CDR3 has 12 amino acids. Trimming left V 7 bases short and J 1 base short, with 10 bases between. PCR was performed using 60 Vbeta and 13 Jbeta primers. Sequencing used immunoSEQ multiplex PCR; TCRdb keeps in-frame clones, though not all of them. The sample consists of 100,000 to 150,000 clones, approximately 76% of them appearing once. Concerning this clone: What it recognizes is unknown.

The sequence came from a man aged 55 to 70 in good health and CMV-seropositive. This sequence joins TRBV29-1 and TRBJ2-5; D gene uncertain. Input material: PBMCs. The CDR3 loop reads CSAAVLQETQYF. The CDR3 DNA follows: TGCAGCGCCGCGGTCCTCCAAGAGACCCAGTACTTC.